This TCR beta chain was recorded in a study of blood T cell repertoires in COVID-19. As for the study in general: From the United States, Italy and Spain came samples of acute and convalescent COVID-19. Sources were T cells, B-cell-depleted T cells, or PBMCs; the material itself was cDNA or gDNA.

The CDR3 is made up of 18 amino acids. This clone was found a few times. Per the original data handling: Amplification of reference gene primers was used by the study to estimate nucleated cell counts. Clones were read by immunoSEQ multiplex PCR, and TCRdb kept only the in-frame ones, dropping some. That table gives V, J and clone size, and the DNA gave D and trimming. The sample records 18,000 or so clones, 80% being singletons. The specimen sequenced was peripheral blood. This sequence originates from a man aged 80 or over with acute or convalescent COVID-19. The V and J genes are TRBV21-1 and TRBJ1-4; the table's D call, TRBD1, has no DNA check behind it. TRBV21-1 is classified as a pseudogene. This chain's CDR3 is CASSKSDPRGRVYEKLFF. The CDR3 DNA is TGTGCCAGCAGCAAATCTGACCCCAGGGGGCGAGTATATGAAAAACTGTTTTTT.